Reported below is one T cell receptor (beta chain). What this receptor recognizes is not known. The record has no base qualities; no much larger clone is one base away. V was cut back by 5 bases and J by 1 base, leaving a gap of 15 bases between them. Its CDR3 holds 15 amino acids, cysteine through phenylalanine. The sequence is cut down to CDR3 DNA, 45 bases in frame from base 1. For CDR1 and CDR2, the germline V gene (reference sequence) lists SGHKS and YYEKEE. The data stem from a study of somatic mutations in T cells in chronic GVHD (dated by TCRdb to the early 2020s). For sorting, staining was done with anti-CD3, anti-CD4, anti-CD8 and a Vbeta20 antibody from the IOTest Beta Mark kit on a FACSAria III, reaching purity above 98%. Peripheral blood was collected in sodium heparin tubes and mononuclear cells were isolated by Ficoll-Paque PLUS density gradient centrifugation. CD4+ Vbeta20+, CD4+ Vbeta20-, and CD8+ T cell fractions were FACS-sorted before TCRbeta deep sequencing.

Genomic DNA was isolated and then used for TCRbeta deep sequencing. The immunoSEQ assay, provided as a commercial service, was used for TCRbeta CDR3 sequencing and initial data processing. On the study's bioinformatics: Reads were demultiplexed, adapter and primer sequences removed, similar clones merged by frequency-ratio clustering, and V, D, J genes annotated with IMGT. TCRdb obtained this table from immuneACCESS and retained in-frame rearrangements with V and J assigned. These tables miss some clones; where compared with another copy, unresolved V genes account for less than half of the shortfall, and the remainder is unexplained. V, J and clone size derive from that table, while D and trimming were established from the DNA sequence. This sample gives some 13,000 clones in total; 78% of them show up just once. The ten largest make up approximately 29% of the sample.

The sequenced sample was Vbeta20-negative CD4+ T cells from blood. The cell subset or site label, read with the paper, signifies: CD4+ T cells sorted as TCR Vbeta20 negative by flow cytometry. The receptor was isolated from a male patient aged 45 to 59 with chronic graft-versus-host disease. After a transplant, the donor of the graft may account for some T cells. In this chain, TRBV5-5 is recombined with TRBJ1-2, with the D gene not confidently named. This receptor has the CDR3 CASRPVYGFNYGYTF. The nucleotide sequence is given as TGTGCCAGCAGACCCGTATATGGCTTTAACTATGGCTACACCTTC.